This TCR beta chain stems from a study of response to subunit inactivated influenza vaccine. TCRdb re-called the RT-PCR reads with MiXCR, one entry per CDR3 protein. The sample lists about 700,000 distinct CDR3 sequences, around 13% occurring once. Germline CDR1 reads MDHEN; CDR2 reads SYDVKM. This CDR3 is 12 amino acids long. V shed 5 bases and J shed 4 bases, with 9 bases lying between them. Many counts were recorded for this clonotype. This specimen was PBMCs from blood, taken 14 to 15 days before vaccination. The clonotype originates from a man in his fifties or sixties who received an inactivated influenza vaccine. The V gene is TRBV28, the J gene TRBJ2-7; D not certain. CDR3 in DNA: TGTGCCAGCAGTGCGACCGGATACGAGCAGTACTTC. Its translation is CASSATGYEQYF.